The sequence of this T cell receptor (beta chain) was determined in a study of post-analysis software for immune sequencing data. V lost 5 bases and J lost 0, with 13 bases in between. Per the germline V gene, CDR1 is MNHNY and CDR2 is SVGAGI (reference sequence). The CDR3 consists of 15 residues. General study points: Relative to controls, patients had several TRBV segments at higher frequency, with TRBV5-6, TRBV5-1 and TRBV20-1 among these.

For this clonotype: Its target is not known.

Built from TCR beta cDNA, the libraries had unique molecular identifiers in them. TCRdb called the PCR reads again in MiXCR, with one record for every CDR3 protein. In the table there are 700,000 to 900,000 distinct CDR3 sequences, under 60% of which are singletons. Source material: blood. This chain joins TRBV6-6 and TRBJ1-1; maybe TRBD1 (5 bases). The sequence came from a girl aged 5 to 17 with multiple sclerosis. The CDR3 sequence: CASSVLGALNTEAFF. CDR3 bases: TGTGCCAGCAGTGTACTTGGGGCGTTGAACACTGAAGCTTTCTTT.